This T cell receptor beta chain appears in the sequencing data of a study of regulatory T cells in long-lasting Graves disease. Whole-study context: It was over 5 years of antithyroid drugs, with positive TSH receptor antibodies, that meant persistent Graves' disease.

Study outcomes and limitations: New patients shared fewer public clonotypes (roughly 1,000) than persistent patients did (over 2,500).

As to time point: persistent/refractory GD, antithyroid drugs over 5 years with positive TRAb. Scientists built the TCR library using RNA that was extracted from PBMCs. Arm-PCR with iRepertoire HTBI primers amplified the CDR3 regions for these TCR beta libraries. In the study's own analysis: Samples revealed approximately 60 TRBV and 14 TRBJ segments. Via MiXCR, TCRdb re-called the multiplex PCR reads, giving one row per CDR3 protein. The authors' filters were not applied to this entry. This table holds roughly 700,000 distinct CDR3 sequences, about 32% found once. The germline V and J ends were trimmed by 6 bases and 2 bases, with 13 bases remaining between them. Germline CDR1 and CDR2: DFQATT and SNEGSKA (reference sequence). This CDR3 spans 13 amino acids. Turning to this clonotype: The antigen is unknown.

Here the sequenced sample was peripheral blood mononuclear cells (PBMCs), taken when the disease was refractory, from a patient treated with antithyroid drugs. The chain employs TRBV20-1 and TRBJ1-1; D remains ambiguous. The TCR comes from a female donor with Graves disease. The CDR3 region has the DNA TGCAGTGCCCCCGACCTCAGTAACACTGAAGCTTTCTTT. Its translation is CSAPDLSNTEAFF.